This TCR beta chain was obtained from a study of STAT5B mutations in CD4+ large granular lymphocyte leukemia. The study's findings and limits: The clonality comparison with controls used just 6 CD4-sorted patient samples. Without HLA matching, higher CD4+ than CD8+ T-LGLL clonality could reflect small sample size. About a quarter of private leukemic clonotypes occurred rarely in other patients' non-leukemic repertoires.

Comments on this clone: Its antigen is currently unknown.

Either unselected PBMC or bead-purified CD4+, CD4+CD8+, CD57+ or CD56+ cells were sequenced. There are 16 residues in the CDR3. Unmatched junction bases numbered 12, after V lost 9 bases and J lost 6 bases. Germline V gene data show CDR1 as MNHNY and CDR2 as SVGAGI (reference sequence). The method was immunoSEQ multiplex PCR; TCRdb's version includes in-frame clones alone and lacks a portion of them. This table holds over a thousand clones, around 73% found once. This chain connects TRBV6-6 to TRBJ1-5, with 12 bases matching TRBD1. Sequenced material: PBMCs. The source is a man between 65 and 85 years old with CD4+ T-cell large granular lymphocyte leukemia. CDR3 protein: CASEGQGALVSQPQHF. CDR3 nucleotides: TGTGCCAGTGAGGGACAGGGGGCCTTGGTGAGTCAGCCCCAGCATTTT.